This TCR beta chain appears in the sequencing data of a study of beta chain features in type 1 diabetes. About the study: Cell yields, gender and age were similar in healthy donors and patients.

Using CD45RO/CCR7/CD25/CD127/CD95/CD27, CD4+ naive, central memory, regulatory and stem cell-like memory cells were sorted. Investigators reverse transcribed all isolated RNA, so they sequenced expressed TCRB transcripts. Approximately 3.5 million reads per sample were averaged for naive, central memory and regulatory samples. Produced via immunoSEQ multiplex PCR; TCRdb's table is partial and in-frame only. The table shows under 950,000 clones, with roughly 17% occurring only once. In the case of this clone: Its target is not known.

Germline V gene data show CDR1 as LGHNT and CDR2 as FRNRAP. The CDR3 totals 13 residues. Deletions cut 8 bases from V and 3 bases from J, with 13 bases between. The study, taken as a whole, reports: Among patients, naive, central memory and Treg TCRB repertoires appeared more similar than among healthy donors.

This TCR derives from a woman between 18 and 30 years old in good health. The rearrangement links TRBV12-5 to TRBJ1-1, with D hard to call. The sequenced sample consisted of naive CD4+ T cells from blood. This chain's CDR3 is CASCYEGHTEAFF. The CDR3 DNA is TGTGCTAGTTGCTACGAAGGGCACACTGAAGCTTTCTTT.